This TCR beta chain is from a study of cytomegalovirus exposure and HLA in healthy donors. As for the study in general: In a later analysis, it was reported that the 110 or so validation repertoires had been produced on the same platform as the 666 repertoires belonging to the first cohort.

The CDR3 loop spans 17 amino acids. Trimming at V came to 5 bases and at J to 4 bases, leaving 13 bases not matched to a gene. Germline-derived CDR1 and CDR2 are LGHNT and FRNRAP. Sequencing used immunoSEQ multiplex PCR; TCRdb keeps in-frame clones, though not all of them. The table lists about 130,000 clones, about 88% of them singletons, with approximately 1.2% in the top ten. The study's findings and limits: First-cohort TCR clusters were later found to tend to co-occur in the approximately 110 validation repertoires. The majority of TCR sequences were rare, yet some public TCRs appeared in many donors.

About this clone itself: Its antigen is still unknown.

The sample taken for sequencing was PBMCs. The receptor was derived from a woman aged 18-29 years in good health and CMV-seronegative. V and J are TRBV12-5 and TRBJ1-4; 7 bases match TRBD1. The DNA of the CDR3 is TGTGCTAGTGGTCTCAGTAACTGGGACAGAAATAATGAAAAACTGTTTTTT. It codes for CASGLSNWDRNNEKLFF.